A selection of T cell receptor beta chains follows, all from one sample in a study of identical twins. TCRdb reprocessed the 5' RACE reads via MiXCR and lists one record per CDR3 protein. The table lists under 250,000 distinct CDR3 sequences, roughly 12% of them singletons. This same sample was also taken into another study, of yellow fever vaccine responses in identical twins.

The sequenced sample was memory (CD45RO+) T cells sorted from blood. The receptor source for this set is a woman aged 18-35 years in good health. CDR3s include the opening cysteine and the closing phenylalanine or tryptophan. Each record gives: V gene, J gene, clone size, D gene, CDR3 DNA, CDR3 protein. A D gene is named only where the DNA matches it firmly. Clone size is shown for a subset of rows, as once, few, many or a class of expanded clone.

TRBV28	TRBJ2-1	-	TRBD1	TGTGCCAGCAGTTTGACAGGGCGGTACAATGAGCAGTTCTTC	CASSLTGRYNEQFF
TRBV25-1	TRBJ1-5	few	-	TGTGCCAGCAGTGATGGGACCCGGTATCAGCCCCAGCATTTT	CASSDGTRYQPQHF
TRBV7-9	TRBJ2-3	few	TRBD1	TGTGCCAGCAGTCCCCCGGGGACAGGGGGCACAGATACGCAGTATTTT	CASSPPGTGGTDTQYF
TRBV6-2/TRBV6-3	TRBJ2-7	few	TRBD1	TGTGCCAGCAGTTTCCGGGACAGGCTAACCTACGAGCAGTACTTC	CASSFRDRLTYEQYF
TRBV18	TRBJ2-7	few	-	TGTGCCAGCTCACCACCGTCGTTCAGCTACGAGCAGTACTTC	CASSPPSFSYEQYF
TRBV29-1	TRBJ1-1	few	-	TGCAGCGTTGATAGTGGGGGAGGCACTGAAGCTTTCTTT	CSVDSGGGTEAFF
TRBV6-2/TRBV6-3	TRBJ1-1	many	TRBD1	TGTGCCAGCAGTTACTCAACGGGACAGGGGGACACTGAAGCTTTCTTT	CASSYSTGQGDTEAFF
TRBV4-3	TRBJ2-1	-	TRBD2	TGCGCCAGCAGCCTTGAAGGGACTAGCGGGATAAATGAGCAGTTCTTC	CASSLEGTSGINEQFF
TRBV7-8	TRBJ1-5	few	-	TGTGCCAGCAGCTTAGCAGCAGGGGCTCAGCCCCAGCATTTT	CASSLAAGAQPQHF
TRBV10-3	TRBJ2-3	-	-	TGTGCCTCCCTAGGCTTGCGGACAGATACGCAGTATTTT	CASLGLRTDTQYF
TRBV20-1	TRBJ2-5	once	TRBD2	TGCAGTGCTAGTCGAAAGGTAGCGGGGCTAGCGGGAGACGAGACCCAGTACTTC	CSASRKVAGLAGDETQYF
TRBV20-1	TRBJ2-5	few	-	TGCAGTGCTAGAGATATGAGTTGGGAGACCCAGTACTTC	CSARDMSWETQYF
TRBV20-1	TRBJ2-7	-	-	TGCAGTGCTAGAGCGGGCGAGCGGCAGTACTTC	CSARAGERQYF
TRBV12-3/TRBV12-4	TRBJ2-2	many	TRBD1	TGTGCCAGCAGTCGGGACAGTTACACCGGGGAGCTGTTTTTT	CASSRDSYTGELFF
TRBV4-2	TRBJ2-3	many	-	TGTGCCAGCAGCCAAGATGACGGTAGCACAGATACGCAGTATTTT	CASSQDDGSTDTQYF
TRBV20-1	TRBJ2-3	many	TRBD2	TGCAGTGCTCGCGGGGGGGCCGGCACAGATACGCAGTATTTT	CSARGGAGTDTQYF
TRBV15	TRBJ1-4	many	-	TGTGCCACCAGCAGAGCTCCTGGAGAAAAACTGTTTTTT	CATSRAPGEKLFF
TRBV20-1	TRBJ2-1	few	TRBD2	TGCAGTGCTAGCCTACTAGCGGGGGGGCCCTACAATGAGCAGTTCTTC	CSASLLAGGPYNEQFF
TRBV20-1	TRBJ2-5	-	-	TGCAGTGCTAGCGGCAGGCCCGATTACCAGTACTTC	CSASGRPDYQYF
TRBV2	TRBJ2-5	-	-	TGTGCCAGCAGTGTGAGGGACTCCCGGGAGACCCAGTACTTC	CASSVRDSRETQYF
TRBV5-6	TRBJ2-2	-	-	TGTGCCAGCAGCCTGAGGAGTACAGCGAACACCGGGGAGCTGTTTTTT	CASSLRSTANTGELFF
TRBV19	TRBJ2-1	-	-	TGTGCCAGTAGTCGGGGTTTCTTCTCCTACAATGAGCAGTTCTTC	CASSRGFFSYNEQFF
TRBV12-5	TRBJ2-3	few	-	TGTGCTAGTGGTTTTGGTGGGTCAGATACGCAGTATTTT	CASGFGGSDTQYF
TRBV28	TRBJ2-5	many	-	TGTGCCAGCAGTTCAAGTGATCGGACAACCCAGTACTTC	CASSSSDRTTQYF
TRBV28	TRBJ2-3	many	-	TGTGCCAGCAGTCAGGCCACAGATACGCAGTATTTT	CASSQATDTQYF
TRBV20-1	TRBJ1-2	many	TRBD1	TGCAGTGCTAGAGATGGAGACAGGGGGCATAACTATGGCTACACCTTC	CSARDGDRGHNYGYTF
TRBV6-2/TRBV6-3	TRBJ2-2	-	-	TGTGCCAGCAGTCGACAGGGAGGCACCGGGGAGCTGTTTTTT	CASSRQGGTGELFF
TRBV7-7	TRBJ2-1	-	-	TGTGCTAGCAGCCCGGCGCAGGGGACGGCTGAGCAGTTCTTC	CASSPAQGTAEQFF
TRBV7-2	TRBJ2-3	many	-	TGTGCCAGCAGCTCTCGGACGTTTACAGATACGCAGTATTTT	CASSSRTFTDTQYF
TRBV7-9	TRBJ2-1	-	TRBD1	TGTGCCAGCAGCCCATTACGGGACAGATACTACAATGAGCAGTTCTTC	CASSPLRDRYYNEQFF
TRBV5-1	TRBJ2-2	-	-	TGCGCCAGCGCCTTTAACACCGGGGAGCTGTTTTTT	CASAFNTGELFF
TRBV5-5	TRBJ2-7	-	-	TGTGCCAGCAGCTTGGGTAGGCAGACCTACGAGCAGTACTTC	CASSLGRQTYEQYF
TRBV7-8	TRBJ2-5	-	TRBD2	TGTGCCAGCAGCCCGATAGCGGGAGAGACCCAGTACTTC	CASSPIAGETQYF
TRBV4-1	TRBJ1-1	many	-	TGCGCCAGCAGGGGGTTGTTTATGCGCATGAACACTGAAGCTTTCTTT	CASRGLFMRMNTEAFF
TRBV9	TRBJ2-1	many	-	TGTGCCAGCAGCGGACAGCCCTCCTACAATGAGCAGTTCTTC	CASSGQPSYNEQFF
TRBV9	TRBJ1-2	-	TRBD1	TGTGCCAGCAGCACTCCATTAGACAGGGCCGTTAACTATGGCTACACCTTC	CASSTPLDRAVNYGYTF
TRBV20-1	TRBJ2-4	many	-	TGCAGTGCTCCGAAGGGGGAGTACATTCAGTACTTC	CSAPKGEYIQYF
TRBV5-1	TRBJ2-3	-	TRBD2	TGCGCCAGCAGCCGGACTAGCGGGGTTAGCACAGATACGCAGTATTTT	CASSRTSGVSTDTQYF
TRBV7-2	TRBJ2-4	-	-	TGTGCCAGCAGGGAGGGGTTAGCCAAAAACATTCAGTACTTC	CASREGLAKNIQYF
TRBV3-1	TRBJ2-7	-	-	TGTGCCAGCAGCCGAGGAGGGGGGTACGAGCAGTACTTC	CASSRGGGYEQYF
TRBV7-8	TRBJ2-1	few	TRBD2	TGTGCCAGCAGCGCCCCGGGACTAGCGCGCAATGAGCAGTTCTTC	CASSAPGLARNEQFF
TRBV29-1	TRBJ1-2	-	-	TGCAGCGTTGAAGGGCGAGGGTCCCTCTATGGCTACACCTTC	CSVEGRGSLYGYTF